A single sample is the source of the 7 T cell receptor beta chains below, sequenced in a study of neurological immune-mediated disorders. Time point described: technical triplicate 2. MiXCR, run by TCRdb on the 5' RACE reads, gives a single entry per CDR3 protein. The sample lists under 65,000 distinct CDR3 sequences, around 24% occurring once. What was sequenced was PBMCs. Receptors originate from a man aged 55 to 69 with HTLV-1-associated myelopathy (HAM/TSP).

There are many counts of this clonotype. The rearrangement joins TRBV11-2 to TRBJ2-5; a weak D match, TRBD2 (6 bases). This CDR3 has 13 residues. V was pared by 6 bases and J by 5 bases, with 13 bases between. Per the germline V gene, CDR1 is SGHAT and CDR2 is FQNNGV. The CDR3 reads CASSFSGGETQYF. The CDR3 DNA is TGTGCCAGCAGTTTTAGCGGTGGGGAGACCCAGTACTTC.

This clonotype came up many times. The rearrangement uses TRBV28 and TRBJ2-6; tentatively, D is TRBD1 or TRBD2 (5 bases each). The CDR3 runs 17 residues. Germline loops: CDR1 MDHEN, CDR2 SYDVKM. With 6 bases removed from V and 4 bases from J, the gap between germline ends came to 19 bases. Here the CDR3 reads CASSPRDPRGGANVLTF. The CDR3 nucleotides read TGTGCCAGCAGCCCAAGGGACCCGCGTGGCGGGGCCAACGTCCTGACTTTC.

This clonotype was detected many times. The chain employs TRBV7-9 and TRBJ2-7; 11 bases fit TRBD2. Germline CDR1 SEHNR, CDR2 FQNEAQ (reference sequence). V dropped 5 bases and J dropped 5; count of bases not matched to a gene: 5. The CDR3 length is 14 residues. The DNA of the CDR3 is TGTGCCAGCAGCCGTAGCGGGAGGGCCGACGAGCAGTACTTC. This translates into CASSRSGRADEQYF. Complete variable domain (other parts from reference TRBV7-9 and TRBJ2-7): DTGVSQNPRHKITKRGQNVTFRCDPISEHNRLYWYRQTLGQGPEFLTYFQNEAQLEKSRLLSDRFSAERPKGSFSTLEIQRTEQGDSAMYLCASSRSGRADEQYFGPGTRLTVT.

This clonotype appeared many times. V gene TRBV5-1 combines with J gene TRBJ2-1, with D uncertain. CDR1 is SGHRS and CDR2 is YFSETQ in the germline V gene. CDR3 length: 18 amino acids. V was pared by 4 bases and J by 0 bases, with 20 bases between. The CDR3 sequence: CASSTGMRSWSSYNEQFF. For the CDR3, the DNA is TGCGCCAGCAGCACTGGCATGAGATCCTGGAGCTCCTACAATGAGCAGTTCTTC.

The CDR3 DNA follows: TGTGCCACCAGTGATTCCGGGACAGGGGGAGTCGGAAATCAGCCCCAGCATTTT. Translated, it gives CATSDSGTGGVGNQPQHF. V usage is TRBV24-1 and J usage is TRBJ1-5, with 11 bases that match TRBD1. The ends lost 2 bases at V and 4 bases at J; junction bases unmatched: 9. The CDR3 length is 18 residues. CDR1 and CDR2 (germline): KGHDR, SFDVKD.

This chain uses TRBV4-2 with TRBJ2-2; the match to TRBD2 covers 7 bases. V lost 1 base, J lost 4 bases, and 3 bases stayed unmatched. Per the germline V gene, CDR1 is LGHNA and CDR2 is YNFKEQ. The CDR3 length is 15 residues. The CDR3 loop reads CASSQAGRGTGELFF. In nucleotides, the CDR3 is TGTGCCAGCAGCCAAGCAGGGAGGGGCACCGGGGAGCTGTTTTTT.

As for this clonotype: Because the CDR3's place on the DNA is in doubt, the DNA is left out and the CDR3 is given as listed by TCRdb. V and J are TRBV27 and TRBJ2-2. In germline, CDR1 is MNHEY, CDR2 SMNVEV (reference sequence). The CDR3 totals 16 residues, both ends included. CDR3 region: CASSLGQVFGAGELFF.